The following is a T cell receptor beta chain sequence with its context. Sequenced by immunoSEQ multiplex PCR; TCRdb stores in-frame clones only, minus some. The table lists about 130,000 clones, around 83% of them singletons. The data stem from a study of blood T cell repertoires in COVID-19. Germline V gene lookup returns CDR1 KGHDR and CDR2 SFDVKD. V lost 1 base and J lost 11, with 11 bases in between. The CDR3 has 13 amino acids. The TCR sequence derives from a man aged 55 to 69 with acute or convalescent COVID-19. This sequence joins TRBV24-1 and TRBJ2-1, with D perhaps TRBD2 (5 bases). Sequenced input: peripheral blood. The CDR3 bases are TGTGCCACCAGTGATTTAGGAGGAGAGAAGCAGTTCTTC. Protein sequence: CATSDLGGEKQFF.